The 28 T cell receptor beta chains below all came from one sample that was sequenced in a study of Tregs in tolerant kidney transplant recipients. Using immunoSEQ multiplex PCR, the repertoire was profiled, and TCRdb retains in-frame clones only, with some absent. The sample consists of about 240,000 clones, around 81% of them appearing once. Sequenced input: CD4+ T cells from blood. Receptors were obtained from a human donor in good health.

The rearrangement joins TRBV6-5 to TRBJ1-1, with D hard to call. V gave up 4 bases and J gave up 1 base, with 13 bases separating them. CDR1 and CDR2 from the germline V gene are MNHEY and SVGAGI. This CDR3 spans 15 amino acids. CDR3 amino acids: CASSLRSLKNTEAFF. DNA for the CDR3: TGTGCCAGCAGTTTAAGGTCCCTCAAGAACACTGAAGCTTTCTTT.

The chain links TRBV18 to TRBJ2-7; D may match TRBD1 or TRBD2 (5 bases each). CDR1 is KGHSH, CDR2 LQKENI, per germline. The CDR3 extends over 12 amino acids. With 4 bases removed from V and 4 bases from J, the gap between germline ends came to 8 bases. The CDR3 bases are TGTGCCAGCTCACGGGACGGGTACGAGCAGTACTTC. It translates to CASSRDGYEQYF.

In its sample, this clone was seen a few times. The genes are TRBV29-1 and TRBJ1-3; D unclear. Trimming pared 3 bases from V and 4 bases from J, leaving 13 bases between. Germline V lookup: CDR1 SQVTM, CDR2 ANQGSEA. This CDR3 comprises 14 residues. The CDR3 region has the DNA TGCAGCGTTGATGGCTATAGGGCCGGAAACACCATATATTTT. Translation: CSVDGYRAGNTIYF.

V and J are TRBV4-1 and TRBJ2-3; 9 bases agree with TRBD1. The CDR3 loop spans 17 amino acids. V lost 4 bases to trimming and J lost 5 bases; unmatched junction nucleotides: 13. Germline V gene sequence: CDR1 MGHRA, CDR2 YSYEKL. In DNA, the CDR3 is TGCGCCAGCAGCCCGCCCTTTTGGACAGGGGCGGAAGATACGCAGTATTTT. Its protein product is CASSPPFWTGAEDTQYF.

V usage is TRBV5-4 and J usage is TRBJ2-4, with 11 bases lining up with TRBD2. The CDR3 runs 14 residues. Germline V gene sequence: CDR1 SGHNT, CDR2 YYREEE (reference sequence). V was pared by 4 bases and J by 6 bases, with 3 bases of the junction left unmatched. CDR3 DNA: TGTGCCAGCAGCCTGACTAGCGGGGCAAACATTCAGTACTTC. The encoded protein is CASSLTSGANIQYF.

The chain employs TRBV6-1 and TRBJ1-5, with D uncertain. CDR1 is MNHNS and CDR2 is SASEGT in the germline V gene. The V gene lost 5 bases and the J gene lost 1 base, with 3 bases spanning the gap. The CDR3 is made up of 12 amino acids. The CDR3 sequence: CASSLSNQPQHF. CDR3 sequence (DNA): TGTGCCAGCAGTCTGAGCAATCAGCCCCAGCATTTT.

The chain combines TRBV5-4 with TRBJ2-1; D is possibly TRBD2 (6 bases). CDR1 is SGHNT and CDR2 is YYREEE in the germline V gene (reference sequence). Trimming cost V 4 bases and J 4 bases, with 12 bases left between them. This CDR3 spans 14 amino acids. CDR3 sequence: CASSLRGYYNEQFF. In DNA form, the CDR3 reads TGTGCCAGCAGCCTCCGGGGGTATTACAATGAGCAGTTCTTC.

Written as DNA, the CDR3 is TGTGCCAGCAGCGTAGACGGCAGGGTAGCAATGGTCGAAGAGACCCAGTACTTC. It encodes CASSVDGRVAMVEETQYF. V is TRBV9 and J is TRBJ2-5, with D perhaps TRBD1 (5 bases). The CDR3 is 18 residues long. The germline V gene encodes CDR1 SGDLS and CDR2 YYNGEE. V was shortened by 0 bases and J by 3 bases, with 21 bases between the two germline ends.

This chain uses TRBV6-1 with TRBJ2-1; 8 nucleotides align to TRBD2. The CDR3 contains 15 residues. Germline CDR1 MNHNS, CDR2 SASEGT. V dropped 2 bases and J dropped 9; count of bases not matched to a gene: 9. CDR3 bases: TGTGCCAGCAGTGAACGGGAGGGAGGGCCGTTTGAGCAGTTCTTC. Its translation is CASSEREGGPFEQFF.

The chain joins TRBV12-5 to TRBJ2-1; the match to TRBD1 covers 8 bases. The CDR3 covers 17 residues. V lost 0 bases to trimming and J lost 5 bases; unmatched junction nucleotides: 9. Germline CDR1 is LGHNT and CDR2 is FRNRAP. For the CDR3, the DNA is TGTGCTAGTGGTTTGGTACTGCTGACAGGGGTGGACAATGAGCAGTTCTTC. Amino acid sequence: CASGLVLLTGVDNEQFF.

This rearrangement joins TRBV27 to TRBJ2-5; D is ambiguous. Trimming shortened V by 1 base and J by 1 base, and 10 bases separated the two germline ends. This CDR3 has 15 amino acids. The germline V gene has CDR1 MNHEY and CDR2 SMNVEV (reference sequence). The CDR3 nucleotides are TGTGCCAGCAGTTTATGGGCCCGTACCCAAGAGACCCAGTACTTC. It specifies CASSLWARTQETQYF.

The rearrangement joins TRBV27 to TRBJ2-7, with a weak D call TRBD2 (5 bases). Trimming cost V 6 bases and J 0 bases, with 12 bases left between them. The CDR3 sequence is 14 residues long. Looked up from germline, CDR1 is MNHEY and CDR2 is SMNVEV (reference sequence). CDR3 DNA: TGTGCCAGCAGCCGACTAAGGGACTCCTACGAGCAGTACTTC. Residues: CASSRLRDSYEQYF.

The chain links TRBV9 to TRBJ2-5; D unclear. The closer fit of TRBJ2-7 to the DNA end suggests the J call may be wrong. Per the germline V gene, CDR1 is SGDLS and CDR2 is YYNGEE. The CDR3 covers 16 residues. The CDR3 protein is CASSPRPIRSFYEQYF. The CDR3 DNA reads TGTGCCAGCAGCCCCCGGCCGATCCGTTCGTTCTACGAGCAGTACTTC.

The DNA for the CDR3 is TGTGCCAGCAGCTTAGTGGGGGGGACACAGAACACCGGGGAGCTGTTTTTT. Translating it yields CASSLVGGTQNTGELFF. The J gene is TRBJ2-2, the V gene TRBV7-6, with D perhaps TRBD2 (7 bases). Trimming shortened V by 1 base and J by 1 base, and 13 bases separated the two germline ends. CDR3 length: 17 amino acids. Looked up from germline, CDR1 is SGHVS and CDR2 is FNYEAQ.

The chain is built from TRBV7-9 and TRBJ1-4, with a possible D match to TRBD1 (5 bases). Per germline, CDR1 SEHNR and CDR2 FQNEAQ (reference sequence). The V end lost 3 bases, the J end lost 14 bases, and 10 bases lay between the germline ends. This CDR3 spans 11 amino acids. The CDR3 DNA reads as TGTGCCAGCAGCTTCGGGGGTCTGCTGTTTTTT. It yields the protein CASSFGGLLFF. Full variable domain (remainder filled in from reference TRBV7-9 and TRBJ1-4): DTGVSQNPRHKITKRGQNVTFRCDPISEHNRLYWYRQTLGQGPEFLTYFQNEAQLEKSRLLSDRFSAERPKGSFSTLEIQRTEQGDSAMYLCASSFGGLLFFGSGTQLSVL.

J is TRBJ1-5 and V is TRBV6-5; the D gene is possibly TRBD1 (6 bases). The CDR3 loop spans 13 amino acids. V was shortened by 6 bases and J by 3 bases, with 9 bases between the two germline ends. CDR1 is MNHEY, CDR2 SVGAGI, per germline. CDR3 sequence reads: CASSRDINQPQHF. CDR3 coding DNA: TGTGCCAGCAGCCGGGACATCAATCAGCCCCAGCATTTT.

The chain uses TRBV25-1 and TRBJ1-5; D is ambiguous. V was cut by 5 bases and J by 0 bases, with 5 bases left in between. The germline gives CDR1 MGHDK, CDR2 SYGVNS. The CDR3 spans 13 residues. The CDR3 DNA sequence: TGTGCCAGCAGTTTCATTAGCAATCAGCCCCAGCATTTT. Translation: CASSFISNQPQHF.

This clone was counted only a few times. CDR3 protein: CASRKDVGAYGYTF. The CDR3 DNA reads as TGCGCCAGCAGAAAGGACGTGGGTGCCTATGGCTACACCTTC. V usage is TRBV5-1 and J usage is TRBJ1-2; D is unclear. CDR3 size: 14 residues. The germline V and J ends were trimmed by 5 bases and 4 bases, with 15 bases remaining between them. Germline-derived CDR1 and CDR2 are SGHRS and YFSETQ.

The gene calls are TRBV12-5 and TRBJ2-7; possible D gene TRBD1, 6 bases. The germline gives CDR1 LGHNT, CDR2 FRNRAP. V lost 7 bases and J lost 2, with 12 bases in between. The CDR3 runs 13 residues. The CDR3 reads CASAPGDTYEQYF. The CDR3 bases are TGTGCTAGTGCCCCAGGGGACACCTACGAGCAGTACTTC.

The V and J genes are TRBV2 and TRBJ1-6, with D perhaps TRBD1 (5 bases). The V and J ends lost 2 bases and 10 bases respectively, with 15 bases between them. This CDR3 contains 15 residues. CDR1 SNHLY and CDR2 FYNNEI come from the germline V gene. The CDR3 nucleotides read TGTGCCAGCAGTGAACAGGGAGGGAGAGGATCACCCCTCCACTTT. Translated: CASSEQGGRGSPLHF.

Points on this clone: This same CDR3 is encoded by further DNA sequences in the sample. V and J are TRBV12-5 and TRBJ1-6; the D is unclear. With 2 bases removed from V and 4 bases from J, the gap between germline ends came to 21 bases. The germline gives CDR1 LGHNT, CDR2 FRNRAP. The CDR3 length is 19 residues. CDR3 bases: TGTGCTAGTGGTTTGATGGCTCGTCTAGAAGCAAGTTATAATTCACCCCTCCACTTT. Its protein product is CASGLMARLEASYNSPLHF.

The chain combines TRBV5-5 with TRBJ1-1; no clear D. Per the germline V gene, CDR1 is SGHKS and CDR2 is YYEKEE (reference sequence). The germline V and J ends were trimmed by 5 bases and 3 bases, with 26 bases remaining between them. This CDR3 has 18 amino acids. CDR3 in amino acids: CASSSPLSWQIGDTEAFF. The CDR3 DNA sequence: TGTGCCAGCAGTTCCCCCTTAAGCTGGCAAATTGGAGACACTGAAGCTTTCTTT.

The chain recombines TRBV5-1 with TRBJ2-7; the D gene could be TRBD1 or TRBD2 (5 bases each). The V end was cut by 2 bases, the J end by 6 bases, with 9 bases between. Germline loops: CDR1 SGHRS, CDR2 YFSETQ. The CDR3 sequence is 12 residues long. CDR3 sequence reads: CASSFTGAEQYF. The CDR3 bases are TGCGCCAGCAGCTTTACCGGGGCCGAGCAGTACTTC.

CDR3 DNA sequence: TGTGCCAGCAGCGTAGTTGGGGGTGGAGGCACTGAAGCTTTCTTT. Translating it yields CASSVVGGGGTEAFF. This chain connects TRBV9 to TRBJ1-1, with D possibly TRBD1 on 5 matching bases. The germline gives CDR1 SGDLS, CDR2 YYNGEE. The CDR3 is made up of 15 amino acids. V shed 0 bases and J shed 4 bases, with 13 bases lying between them. The full variable domain, its missing parts supplied by reference TRBV9 and TRBJ1-1, is DSGVTQTPKHLITATGQRVTLRCSPRSGDLSVYWYQQSLDQGLQFLIQYYNGEERAKGNILERFSAQQFPDLHSELNLSSLELGDSALYFCASSVVGGGGTEAFFGQGTRLTVV.

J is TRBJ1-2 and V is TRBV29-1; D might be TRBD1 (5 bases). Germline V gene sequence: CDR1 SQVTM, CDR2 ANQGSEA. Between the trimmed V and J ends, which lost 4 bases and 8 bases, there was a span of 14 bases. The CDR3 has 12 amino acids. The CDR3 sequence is CSVGGDRAGYTF. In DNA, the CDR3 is TGCAGCGTTGGAGGGGACCGCGCGGGCTACACCTTC. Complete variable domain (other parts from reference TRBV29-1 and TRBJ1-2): SAVISQKPSRDICQRGTSLTIQCQVDSQVTMMFWYRQQPGQSLTLIATANQGSEATYESGFVIDKFPISRPNLTFSTLTVSNMSPEDSSIYLCSVGGDRAGYTFGSGTRLTVV.

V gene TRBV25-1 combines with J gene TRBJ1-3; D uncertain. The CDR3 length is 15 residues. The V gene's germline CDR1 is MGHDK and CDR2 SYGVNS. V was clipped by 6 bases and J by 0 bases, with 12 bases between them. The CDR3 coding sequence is TGTGCCAGCAGCCCTGTGGGCGACTCTGGAAACACCATATATTTT. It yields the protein CASSPVGDSGNTIYF.

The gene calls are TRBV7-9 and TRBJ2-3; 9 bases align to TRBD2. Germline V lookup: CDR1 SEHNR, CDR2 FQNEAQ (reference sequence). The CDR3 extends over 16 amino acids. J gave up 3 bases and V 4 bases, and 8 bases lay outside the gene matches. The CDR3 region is CASSWGVAGVTDTQYF. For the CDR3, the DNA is TGTGCCAGCAGCTGGGGGGTAGCGGGAGTTACAGATACGCAGTATTTT.

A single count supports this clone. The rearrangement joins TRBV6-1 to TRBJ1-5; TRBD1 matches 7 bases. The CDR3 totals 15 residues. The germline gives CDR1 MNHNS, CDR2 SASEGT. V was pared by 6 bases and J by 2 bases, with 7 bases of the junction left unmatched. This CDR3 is CASSQNRGGNQPQHF. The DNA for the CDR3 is TGTGCCAGCAGCCAAAACAGGGGAGGCAATCAGCCCCAGCATTTT.